What follows is one T cell receptor beta chain and its context. Generated by immunoSEQ multiplex PCR, the TCRdb table keeps only in-frame clones and is missing some. The sample includes 950,000 to 1,300,000 clones, under 80% of them seen just once. The V end was cut by 6 bases, the J end by 11 bases, with 23 bases between. The CDR3 covers 15 residues. Germline CDR1 is SGHAT and CDR2 is FQDESV (reference sequence). The data originate from a study of shared clonotypes between healthy human individuals. This sequence joins TRBV11-1 and TRBJ2-1; D might be TRBD2 (7 bases). Sequencing input: memory CD4+ T cells sorted from blood. This sample's subset: CD45RA-negative fraction. The receptor was isolated from a young man in good health. CDR3: CASSLGGGSQQKQFF. DNA of the CDR3: TGTGCCAGCAGTTTGGGCGGGGGCTCACAACAGAAGCAGTTCTTC.